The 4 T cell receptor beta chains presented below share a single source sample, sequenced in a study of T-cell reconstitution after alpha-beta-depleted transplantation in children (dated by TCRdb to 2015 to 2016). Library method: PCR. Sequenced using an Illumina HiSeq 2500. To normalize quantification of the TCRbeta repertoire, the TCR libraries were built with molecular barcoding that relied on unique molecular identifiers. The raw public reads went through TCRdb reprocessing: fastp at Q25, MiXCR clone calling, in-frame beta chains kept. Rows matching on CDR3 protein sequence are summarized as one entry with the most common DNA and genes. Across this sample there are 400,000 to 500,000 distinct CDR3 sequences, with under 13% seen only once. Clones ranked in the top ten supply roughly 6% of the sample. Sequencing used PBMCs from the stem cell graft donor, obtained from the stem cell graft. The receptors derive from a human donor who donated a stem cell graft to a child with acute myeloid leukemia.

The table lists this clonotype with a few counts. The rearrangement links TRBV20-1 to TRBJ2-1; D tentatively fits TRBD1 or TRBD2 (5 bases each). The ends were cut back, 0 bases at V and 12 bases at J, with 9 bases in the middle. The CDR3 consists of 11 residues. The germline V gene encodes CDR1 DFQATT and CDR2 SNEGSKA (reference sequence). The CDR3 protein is CSARDRERQFF. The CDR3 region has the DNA TGCAGTGCTAGAGACAGGGAGAGGCAGTTCTTC.

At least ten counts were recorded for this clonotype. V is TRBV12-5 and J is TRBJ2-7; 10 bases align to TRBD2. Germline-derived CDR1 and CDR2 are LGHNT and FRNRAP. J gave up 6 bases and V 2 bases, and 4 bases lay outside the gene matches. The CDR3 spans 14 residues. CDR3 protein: CASGLLAGEGEQYF. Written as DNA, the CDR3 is TGTGCTAGTGGTTTGCTAGCGGGAGAAGGCGAGCAGTACTTC.

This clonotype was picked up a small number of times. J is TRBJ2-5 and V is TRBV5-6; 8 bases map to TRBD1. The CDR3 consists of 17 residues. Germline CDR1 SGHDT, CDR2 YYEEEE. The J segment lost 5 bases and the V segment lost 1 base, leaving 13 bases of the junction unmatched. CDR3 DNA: TGTGCCAGCAGCTTGTCCGGTTCCACAGGGGGACGTGAGACCCAGTACTTC. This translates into CASSLSGSTGGRETQYF.

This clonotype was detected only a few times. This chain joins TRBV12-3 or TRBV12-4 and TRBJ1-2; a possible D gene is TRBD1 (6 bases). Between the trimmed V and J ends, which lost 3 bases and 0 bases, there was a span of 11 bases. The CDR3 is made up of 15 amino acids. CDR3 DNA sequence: TGTGCCAGCAGTTTCCAGGGGTCTCCTAACTATGGCTACACCTTC. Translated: CASSFQGSPNYGYTF.